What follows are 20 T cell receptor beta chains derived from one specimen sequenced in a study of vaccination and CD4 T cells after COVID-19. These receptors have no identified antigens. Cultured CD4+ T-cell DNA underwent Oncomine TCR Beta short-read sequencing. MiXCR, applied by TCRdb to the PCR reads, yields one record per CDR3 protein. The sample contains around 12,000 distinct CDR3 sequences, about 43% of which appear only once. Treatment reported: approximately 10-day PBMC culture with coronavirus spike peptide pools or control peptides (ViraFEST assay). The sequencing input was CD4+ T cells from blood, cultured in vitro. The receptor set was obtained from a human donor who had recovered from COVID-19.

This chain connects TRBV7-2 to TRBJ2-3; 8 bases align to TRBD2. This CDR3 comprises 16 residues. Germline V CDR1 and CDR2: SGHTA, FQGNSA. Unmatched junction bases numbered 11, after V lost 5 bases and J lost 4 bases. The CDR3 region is CASSTATGLAADTQYF. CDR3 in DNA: TGTGCCAGCAGCACAGCAACCGGACTAGCAGCAGATACGCAGTATTTT.

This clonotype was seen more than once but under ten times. The CDR3 DNA reads as TGTGCCAGCGGGGTTGGGGATCAGCCCCAGCATTTT. This sequence encodes CASGVGDQPQHF. The V gene is TRBV6-1, the J gene TRBJ1-5; D unresolved. The CDR3 runs 12 residues. V gave up 8 bases and J gave up 5 bases, with 10 bases separating them. Looked up from germline, CDR1 is MNHNS and CDR2 is SASEGT.

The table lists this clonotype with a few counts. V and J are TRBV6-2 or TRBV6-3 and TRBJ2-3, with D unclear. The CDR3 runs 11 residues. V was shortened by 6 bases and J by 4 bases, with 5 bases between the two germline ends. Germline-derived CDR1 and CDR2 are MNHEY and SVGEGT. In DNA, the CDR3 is TGTGCCAGCAGGATAGCAGATACGCAGTATTTT. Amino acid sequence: CASRIADTQYF.

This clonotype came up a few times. This CDR3 is CASSLRAGTGELFF. The CDR3 DNA reads as TGTGCCAGCAGCTTACGAGCGGGGACCGGGGAGCTGTTTTTT. The chain joins TRBV7-6 to TRBJ2-2, with 7 bases that match TRBD2. Germline CDR1 and CDR2: SGHVS and FNYEAQ. V lost 2 bases, J lost 5 bases, and 2 bases stayed unmatched. This CDR3 has 14 residues.

The CDR3 nucleotides are TGTGCCAGCACCCCGTTATCGGGATTCGATAATTCACCCCTCCACTTT. This encodes CASTPLSGFDNSPLHF. The rearrangement links TRBV6-1 to TRBJ1-6; D gene uncertain. The CDR3 is 16 residues long. Trimming cost V 7 bases and J 5 bases, with 18 bases left between them. Looked up from germline, CDR1 is MNHNS and CDR2 is SASEGT.

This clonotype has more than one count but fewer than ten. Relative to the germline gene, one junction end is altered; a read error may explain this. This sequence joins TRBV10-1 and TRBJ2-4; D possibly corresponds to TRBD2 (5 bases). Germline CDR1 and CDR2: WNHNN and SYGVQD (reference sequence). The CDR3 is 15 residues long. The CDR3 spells CASSESGLAKNIQYF. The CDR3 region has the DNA TGCGCCAGCAGTGAGTCGGGTCTAGCCAAAAACATTCAGTACTTT.

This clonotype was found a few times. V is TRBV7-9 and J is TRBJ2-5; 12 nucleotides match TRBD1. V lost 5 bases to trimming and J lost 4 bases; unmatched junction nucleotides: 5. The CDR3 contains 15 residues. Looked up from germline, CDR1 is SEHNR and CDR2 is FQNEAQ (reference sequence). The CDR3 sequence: CASSRDRGQAETQYF. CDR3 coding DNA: TGTGCCAGCAGCCGGGACAGGGGGCAAGCAGAGACCCAGTACTTC.

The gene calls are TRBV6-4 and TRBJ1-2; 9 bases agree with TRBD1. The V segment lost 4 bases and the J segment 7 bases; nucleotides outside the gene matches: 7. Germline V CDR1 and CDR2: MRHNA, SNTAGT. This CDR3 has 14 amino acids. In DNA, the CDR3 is TGTGCCAGCAGTGCTTCCGGGACAGGGCCTGGCTACACCTTC. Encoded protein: CASSASGTGPGYTF.

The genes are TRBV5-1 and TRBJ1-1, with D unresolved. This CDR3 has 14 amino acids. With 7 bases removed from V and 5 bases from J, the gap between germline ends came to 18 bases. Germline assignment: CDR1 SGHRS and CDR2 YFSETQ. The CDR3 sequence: CASRIGTGVTEAFF. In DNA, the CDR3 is TGCGCCAGCCGCATCGGCACCGGGGTAACTGAAGCTTTCTTT.

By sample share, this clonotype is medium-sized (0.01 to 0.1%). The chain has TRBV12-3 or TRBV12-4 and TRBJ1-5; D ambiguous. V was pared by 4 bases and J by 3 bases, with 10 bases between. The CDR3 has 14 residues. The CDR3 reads CASSSVRDNQPQHF. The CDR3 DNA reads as TGTGCCAGCAGTTCGGTCCGGGACAATCAGCCCCAGCATTTT.

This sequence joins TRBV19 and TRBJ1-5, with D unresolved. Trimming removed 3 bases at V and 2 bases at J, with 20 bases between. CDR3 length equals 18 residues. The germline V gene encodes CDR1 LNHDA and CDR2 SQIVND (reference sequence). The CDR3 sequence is CASSILGSAPPRNQPQHF. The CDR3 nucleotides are TGTGCCAGTAGTATCCTCGGCTCCGCACCGCCCCGCAATCAGCCCCAGCATTTT.

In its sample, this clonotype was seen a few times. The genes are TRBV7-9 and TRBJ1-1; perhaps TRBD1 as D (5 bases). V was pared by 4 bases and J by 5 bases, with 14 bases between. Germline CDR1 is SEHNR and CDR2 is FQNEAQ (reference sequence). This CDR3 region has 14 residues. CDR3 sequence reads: CASSSQGSRTEAFF. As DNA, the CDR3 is TGTGCCAGCAGCTCTCAGGGTAGTAGAACTGAAGCTTTCTTT.

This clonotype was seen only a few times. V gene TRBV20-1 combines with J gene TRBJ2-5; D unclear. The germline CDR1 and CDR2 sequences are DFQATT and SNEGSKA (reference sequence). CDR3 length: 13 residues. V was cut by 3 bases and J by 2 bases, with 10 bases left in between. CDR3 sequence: CSASPRFQETQYF. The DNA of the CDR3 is TGCAGTGCTAGTCCGAGGTTTCAAGAGACCCAGTACTTC.

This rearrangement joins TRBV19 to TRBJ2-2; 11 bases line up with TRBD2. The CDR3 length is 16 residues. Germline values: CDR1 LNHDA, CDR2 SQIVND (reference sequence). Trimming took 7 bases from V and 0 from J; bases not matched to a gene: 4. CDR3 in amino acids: CASKETSGANTGELFF. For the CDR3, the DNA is TGTGCCAGTAAGGAGACTAGCGGGGCGAACACCGGGGAGCTGTTTTTT. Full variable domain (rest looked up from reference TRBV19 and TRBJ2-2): DGGITQSPKYLFRKEGQNVTLSCEQNLNHDAMYWYRQDPGQGLRLIYYSQIVNDFQKGDIAEGYSVSREKKESFPLTVTSAQKNPTAFYLCASKETSGANTGELFFGEGSRLTVL.

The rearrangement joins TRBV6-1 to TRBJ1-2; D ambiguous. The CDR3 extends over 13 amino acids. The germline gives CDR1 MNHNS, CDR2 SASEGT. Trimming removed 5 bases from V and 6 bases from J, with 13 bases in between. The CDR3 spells CASSRDTVNGYTF. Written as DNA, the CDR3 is TGTGCCAGCAGTCGTGACACGGTCAATGGCTACACCTTC.

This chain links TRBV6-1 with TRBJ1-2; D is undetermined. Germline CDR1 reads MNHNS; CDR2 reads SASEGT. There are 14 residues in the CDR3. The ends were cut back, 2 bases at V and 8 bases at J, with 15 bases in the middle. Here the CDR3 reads CASSEFPIPVGYTF. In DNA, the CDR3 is TGTGCCAGCAGTGAATTTCCAATACCGGTCGGCTACACCTTC.

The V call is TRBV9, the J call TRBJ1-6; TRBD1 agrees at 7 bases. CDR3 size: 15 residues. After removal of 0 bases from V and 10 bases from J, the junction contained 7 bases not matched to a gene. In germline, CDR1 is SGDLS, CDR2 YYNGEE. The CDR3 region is CASSVGQGIGSPLHF. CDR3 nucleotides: TGTGCCAGCAGCGTAGGACAGGGCATCGGGTCACCCCTCCACTTT.

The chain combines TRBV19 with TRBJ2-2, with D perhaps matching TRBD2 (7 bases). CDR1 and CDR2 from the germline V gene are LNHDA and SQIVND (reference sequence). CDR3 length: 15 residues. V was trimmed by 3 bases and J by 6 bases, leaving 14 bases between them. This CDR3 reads CASSMGGGPSGELFF. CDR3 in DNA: TGTGCCAGTAGTATGGGGGGGGGCCCCTCCGGGGAGCTGTTTTTT.

CDR3 in amino acids: CASSPDSEMNTEAFF. The CDR3 region has the DNA TGTGCCAGCTCACCAGACAGTGAGATGAACACTGAAGCTTTCTTT. The V and J genes are TRBV18 and TRBJ1-1; maybe TRBD1 (5 bases). V was clipped by 2 bases and J by 0 bases, with 10 bases between them. This CDR3 has 15 amino acids. CDR1 and CDR2 (germline): KGHSH, LQKENI.

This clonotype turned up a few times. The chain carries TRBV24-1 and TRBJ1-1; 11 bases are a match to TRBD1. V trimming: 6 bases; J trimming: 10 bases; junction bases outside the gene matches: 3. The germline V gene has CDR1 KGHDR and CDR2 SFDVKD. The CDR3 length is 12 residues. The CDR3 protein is CATSQGQGVAFF. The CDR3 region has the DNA TGTGCCACCAGTCAGGGACAGGGGGTAGCTTTCTTT.